These 19 T cell receptor beta chains share one sample of origin, sequenced in a study of blood T cell repertoires in COVID-19. Measured with immunoSEQ multiplex PCR; TCRdb has only the in-frame clones, and not every one. Seen here are 200,000 to 300,000 clones, 85% to 90% observed once, and the top ten hold about 1%. Material: PBMCs or T cells enriched from blood (not recorded which). The receptors shown here come from a man in his fifties or sixties who had been exposed to COVID-19.

The rearrangement joins TRBV10-3 to TRBJ1-1, with D possibly matching TRBD1 (5 bases). Per the germline V gene, CDR1 is ENHRY and CDR2 is SYGVKD. This CDR3 has 14 amino acids. Trimming removed 4 bases from V and 0 bases from J, with 9 bases in between. CDR3 protein: CAISGDRLNTEAFF. CDR3 coding DNA: TGTGCCATCAGTGGTGACAGACTGAACACTGAAGCTTTCTTT.

The chain employs TRBV28 and TRBJ2-1, with TRBD1 matching over 9 bases. CDR3 length: 15 residues. Germline CDR1 is MDHEN and CDR2 is SYDVKM. The V and J ends lost 5 bases and 2 bases, in that order; junction bases with no gene match: 4. CDR3 nucleotides: TGTGCCAGCAGTAAGGACAGGGGTGCCTACAATGAGCAGTTCTTC. Its translation is CASSKDRGAYNEQFF.

The chain links TRBV24-1 to TRBJ1-4; no clear D. This CDR3 region has 15 residues. Trimming stripped 4 bases from V and 0 bases from J, with 8 bases between. CDR1 and CDR2 from the germline V gene are KGHDR and SFDVKD. CDR3 sequence (DNA): TGTGCCACCAGTGACGGGTTTCCAACTAATGAAAAACTGTTTTTT. Protein product: CATSDGFPTNEKLFF.

V usage is TRBV3-1 (or the pseudogene TRBV3-2) and J usage is TRBJ1-3; D may be TRBD1 (6 bases). V lost 4 bases to trimming and J lost 7 bases, with 17 bases between them. The CDR3 is 15 amino acids. Germline CDR1 and CDR2: LGHDT and YNNKEL (reference sequence). The CDR3 DNA follows: TGTGCCAGCAGCCGCAACAGGGCCCATCTGAACACCATATATTTT. Translation gives CASSRNRAHLNTIYF.

The chain combines TRBV28 with TRBJ2-2; D perhaps matches TRBD1 (5 bases). Germline V gene lookup returns CDR1 MDHEN and CDR2 SYDVKM. The CDR3 runs 14 residues. Trimming took off 4 bases at V and 1 base at J, with 7 bases between the two ends. In nucleotides, the CDR3 is TGTGCCAGCAGTTCAGGACAGAACACCGGGGAGCTGTTTTTT. Its protein is CASSSGQNTGELFF.

The CDR3 loop reads CASSLAGPRSGEQFF. CDR3 DNA: TGTGCCAGCAGCTTAGCGGGCCCGAGATCGGGTGAGCAGTTCTTC. The genes are TRBV7-3 and TRBJ2-1; possible D gene TRBD2, 5 bases. This CDR3 has 15 amino acids. The germline V gene has CDR1 SGHTA and CDR2 FQGTGA. The V gene lost 2 bases and the J gene lost 9 bases, with 17 bases spanning the gap.

This rearrangement joins TRBV7-8 to TRBJ2-7; D not resolved. Deletions cut 3 bases from V and 3 bases from J, with 9 bases between. Looked up from germline, CDR1 is SGHVS and CDR2 is FQNEAQ. This CDR3 is built from 13 residues. CDR3 protein: CASSFSVFYEQYV. The CDR3 DNA sequence: TGTGCCAGCAGCTTTTCCGTATTCTACGAGCAGTACGTC.

J is TRBJ2-5 and V is TRBV5-1, with TRBD1 matching 9 bases. The germline gives CDR1 SGHRS, CDR2 YFSETQ. V shed 4 bases and J 1 base; nucleotides not matched to a gene: 5. The CDR3 is 15 residues long. The CDR3 coding sequence is TGCGCCAGCAGCCCATTGACAGGGGGCCAAGAGACCCAGTACTTC. Translation gives CASSPLTGGQETQYF.

The chain couples TRBV5-1 to TRBJ1-5, with TRBD1 matching over 10 bases. In germline, CDR1 is SGHRS, CDR2 YFSETQ. This CDR3 has 14 amino acids. J was trimmed by 6 bases and V by 3 bases; bases with no gene match: 3. CDR3 amino acids: CASSWTGGSQPQHF. DNA of the CDR3: TGCGCCAGCAGCTGGACAGGGGGATCTCAGCCCCAGCATTTT.

The CDR3 DNA follows: TGTGCCAGCAGCTTAACTCCGGGACAGCTGGTAAACTATGGCTACACCTTC. It translates to CASSLTPGQLVNYGYTF. The genes are TRBV7-8 and TRBJ1-2; 7 nucleotides match TRBD1. CDR1 SGHVS and CDR2 FQNEAQ come from the germline V gene. V shed 2 bases and J 2 bases; nucleotides not matched to a gene: 11. This CDR3 contains 17 residues.

About this clone itself: The identical CDR3 is also encoded by other nucleotide sequences in the sample. CDR3 sequence: CASSLGQGRETQYF. CDR3 nucleotide sequence: TGCGCCAGCAGCCTGGGACAGGGCCGGGAGACCCAGTACTTC. The chain is built from TRBV5-1 and TRBJ2-5; 9 bases agree with TRBD1. The CDR3 contains 14 residues. Trimming at V came to 4 bases and at J to 5 bases, leaving 6 bases not matched to a gene. Germline V CDR1 and CDR2: SGHRS, YFSETQ.

The CDR3 DNA sequence: TGTGCCAGCAGTTACCGACAGGGGGCATTCTACGAGCAGTACGTC. Protein sequence: CASSYRQGAFYEQYV. The chain links TRBV6-5 to TRBJ2-7, with 10 positions matching TRBD1. This CDR3 is built from 15 residues. CDR1 is MNHEY and CDR2 is SVGAGI in the germline V gene. After removal of 2 bases from V and 3 bases from J, the junction contained 4 bases not matched to a gene.

The V and J genes are TRBV24-1 and TRBJ1-1, with D perhaps matching TRBD1 (5 bases). The germline gives CDR1 KGHDR, CDR2 SFDVKD. Trimming took 10 bases from V and 1 from J, leaving 15 bases between them. The CDR3 spans 14 residues. Here the CDR3 DNA reads TGTGCCACAAGCGAGGCGGGGGAGAACACTGAAGCTTTCTTT. Protein: CATSEAGENTEAFF.

This clone was counted a single time. This sequence joins TRBV4-2 and TRBJ2-7; D not resolved. The CDR3 has 13 residues. V shed 4 bases and J shed 0 bases, with 7 bases lying between them. From germline, CDR1 is LGHNA and CDR2 YNFKEQ. The DNA for the CDR3 is TGTGCCAGCAGCCCACTTGGCTCCTACGAGCAGTACTTC. The encoded protein is CASSPLGSYEQYF.

The V gene is TRBV19, the J gene TRBJ2-1; 10 bases line up with TRBD2. The CDR3 is 17 amino acids. Germline-derived CDR1 and CDR2 are LNHDA and SQIVND (reference sequence). J lost 5 bases, V lost 0 bases, and 7 bases had no gene match. The CDR3 here is CASSIDELAGGNNEQFF. In DNA, the CDR3 is TGTGCCAGTAGTATAGATGAGTTAGCGGGGGGCAACAATGAGCAGTTCTTC.

This chain connects TRBV28 to TRBJ1-1; the match to TRBD1 covers 8 bases. The V gene's germline CDR1 is MDHEN and CDR2 SYDVKM. V lost 10 bases to trimming and J lost 4 bases; unmatched junction nucleotides: 5. There are 12 residues in the CDR3. The CDR3 DNA reads TGTGCCACCGGCAGGGGGCTCACTGAAGCTTTCTTT. Translated: CATGRGLTEAFF.

This clone showed up just a few times. CDR3 in DNA: TGTGCCAGCAGTCCATGGAGGGTGGGGGAGAACACTGAAGCTTTCTTT. This encodes CASSPWRVGENTEAFF. This sequence joins TRBV27 and TRBJ1-1; D is perhaps TRBD1 (5 bases). CDR3 length: 16 amino acids. The ends were cut back, 5 bases at V and 1 base at J, with 17 bases in the middle. CDR1 is MNHEY and CDR2 is SMNVEV in the germline V gene (reference sequence).

V and J are TRBV20-1 and TRBJ1-1; D unclear. The CDR3 is made up of 17 amino acids. The V end lost 3 bases, the J end lost 3 bases, and 23 bases lay between the germline ends. Germline values: CDR1 DFQATT, CDR2 SNEGSKA (reference sequence). Written as DNA, the CDR3 is TGCAGTGCTAGTACCTATCTACGGGCCGCGGGTGACACTGAAGCTTTCTTT. Its translation: CSASTYLRAAGDTEAFF.

This clone appeared a few times. Other DNA sequences from this sample encode an identical CDR3 as well. The rearrangement joins TRBV5-4 to TRBJ1-6, with D perhaps TRBD1 (5 bases). Trimming removed 2 bases at V and 7 bases at J, with 7 bases between. Germline lookup yields CDR1 SGHNT and CDR2 YYREEE (reference sequence). CDR3 size: 13 residues. CDR3 protein: CASSFTGNSPLHF. In nucleotides, the CDR3 is TGTGCCAGCAGCTTCACAGGAAATTCACCCCTCCACTTT. The variable domain in full, with the rest retrieved from reference TRBV5-4 and TRBJ1-6, is ETGVTQSPTHLIKTRGQQVTLRCSSQSGHNTVSWYQQALGQGPQFIFQYYREEENGRGNFPPRFSGLQFPNYSSELNVNALELDDSALYLCASSFTGNSPLHFGNGTRLTVT.